A single sample is the source of the 21 T cell receptor beta chains below, sequenced in a study of CD8+CD57+ T cells in acquired aplastic anemia. Before being chosen for sequencing, patients had shown CD8+CD57+ cell expansion by flow cytometry. The TCR beta profiling, which covered VDJ combination and CDR3 sequence, was carried out using genomic DNA as the template. TCRdb re-called the reads with MiXCR, one entry per CDR3 protein. Counted here are 200,000 to 250,000 distinct CDR3 sequences, around half occurring once; the ten biggest clones make up roughly 8%. The material sequenced was sorted CD4+, CD8+, or CD8+CD57+ T cells (not recorded which) from PBMCs. Source of these receptors: a human donor with aplastic anemia.

The CDR3 sequence is CASSLFAGTGGEQYF. The CDR3 DNA is TGTGCCAGCAGCTTATTCGCGGGGACAGGGGGTGAGCAGTACTTC. The genes are TRBV7-6 and TRBJ2-7, with 11 bases aligning to TRBD1. Trimming cost V 2 bases and J 7 bases; bases outside gene matches: 7. This CDR3 is built from 15 residues. Germline V gene lookup returns CDR1 SGHVS and CDR2 FNYEAQ.

This chain joins TRBV10-3 and TRBJ1-5, with a weak D call TRBD1 (6 bases). This CDR3 is built from 19 residues. Germline V lookup: CDR1 ENHRY, CDR2 SYGVKD. The germline V and J ends were trimmed by 5 bases and 0 bases, with 23 bases remaining between them. CDR3 region: CAISYDSGRQVISNQPQHF. In DNA form, the CDR3 reads TGTGCCATCAGTTATGATTCGGGGAGACAGGTAATTAGCAATCAGCCCCAGCATTTT.

This clonotype was seen many times. V is TRBV7-9 and J is TRBJ2-3; the match to TRBD2 covers 9 bases. Germline V gives CDR1 SEHNR, CDR2 FQNEAQ (reference sequence). This CDR3 comprises 17 residues. After removal of 1 base from V and 0 bases from J, the junction contained 5 bases not matched to a gene. CDR3 nucleotides: TGTGCCAGCAGCTTAGGGGAACTAGCGGGCAGCACAGATACGCAGTATTTT. This sequence encodes CASSLGELAGSTDTQYF.

This clonotype appeared many times. The rearrangement joins TRBV24-1 to TRBJ2-1, with D maybe TRBD1 (6 bases). This CDR3 comprises 14 residues. Trimming removed 4 bases at V and 1 base at J, with 7 bases between. Germline CDR1 reads KGHDR; CDR2 reads SFDVKD. CDR3 residues: CATSDRGSYNEQFF. Written as DNA, the CDR3 is TGTGCCACCAGTGACAGGGGTTCCTACAATGAGCAGTTCTTC.

There are many counts of this clonotype. V usage is TRBV6-6 and J usage is TRBJ2-1; D call uncertain. Trimming took 8 bases from V and 8 from J, leaving 22 bases between them. Germline V gene lookup returns CDR1 MNHNY and CDR2 SVGAGI (reference sequence). This CDR3 is 15 amino acids long. The CDR3 is CASGSWTDPLDEQFF. For the CDR3, the DNA is TGTGCCAGCGGATCCTGGACCGACCCCCTGGATGAGCAGTTCTTC.

This clonotype was counted at least ten times. The chain has TRBV15 and TRBJ1-4; D is uncertain. The CDR3 contains 14 residues. The germline V and J ends were trimmed by 1 base and 4 bases, with 7 bases remaining between them. Germline CDR1 is LNHNV and CDR2 is YYDKDF (reference sequence). Here the CDR3 DNA reads TGTGCCACCAGCAGAGTAGCGGGTAATGAAAAACTGTTTTTT. The encoded protein is CATSRVAGNEKLFF.

The CDR3 sequence is CASSEGPPGGETQYF. The CDR3 DNA is TGTGCCAGCAGTGAAGGGCCCCCAGGGGGGGAGACCCAGTACTTC. The J gene is TRBJ2-5, the V gene TRBV7-2; TRBD1 is a possible D gene (7 bases). Germline V gene data show CDR1 as SGHTA and CDR2 as FQGNSA. The CDR3 loop spans 15 amino acids. Trimming cost V 6 bases and J 5 bases, with 19 bases left between them. The full variable domain, in which reference TRBV7-2 and TRBJ2-5 provide the parts outside the CDR3, is GAGVSQSPSNKVTEKGKDVELRCDPISGHTALYWYRQSLGQGLEFLIYFQGNSAPDKSGLPSDRFSAERTGGSVSTLTIQRTQQEDSAVYLCASSEGPPGGETQYFGPGTRLLVL.

This clonotype was detected ten times or more. This chain uses TRBV7-9 with TRBJ1-1; TRBD1 is a possible D gene (5 bases). CDR3 length: 12 residues. V gave up 5 bases and J gave up 6 bases, with 10 bases separating them. In germline, CDR1 is SEHNR, CDR2 FQNEAQ (reference sequence). In DNA form, the CDR3 reads TGTGCCAGCAGCACCGACAGAGCTGAAGCTTTCTTT. Translation gives CASSTDRAEAFF.

This clonotype was counted ten times or more. The chain recombines TRBV24-1 with TRBJ2-3, with 7 nucleotides matching TRBD2. The CDR3 runs to 15 residues. CDR1 is KGHDR and CDR2 is SFDVKD in the germline V gene. Trimming removed 3 bases from V and 3 bases from J; junction bases left unmatched: 5. CDR3 amino acids: CATSDIAGPTDTQYF. The CDR3 region has the DNA TGTGCCACCAGTGATATAGCGGGTCCTACAGATACGCAGTATTTT.

This clonotype showed up just a few times. This may be a read error, as it is one base from a much larger clone. The chain combines TRBV12-3 or TRBV12-4 with TRBJ2-7; D may be TRBD1 or TRBD2 (5 bases each). The CDR3 is 13 amino acids. CDR3 in DNA: TGTACCAGCAGTTTCGGGACCATGTACGAGCAGTACTTC. Protein: CTSSFGTMYEQYF.

This clonotype has at least ten counts. The gene calls are TRBV9 and TRBJ1-2, with D unclear. The CDR3 is 15 residues long. The ends were cut back, 3 bases at V and 4 bases at J, with 16 bases in the middle. From germline, CDR1 is SGDLS and CDR2 YYNGEE. In nucleotides, the CDR3 is TGTGCCAGCAGCGCCCTCCAGTCGGGTCGCTATGGCTACACCTTC. Residues: CASSALQSGRYGYTF.

This clonotype was observed many times. The chain couples TRBV12-3 or TRBV12-4 to TRBJ1-5; no clear D gene. The CDR3 consists of 15 residues. The V end was cut by 3 bases, the J end by 2 bases, with 11 bases between. The CDR3: CASSLGQTGNQPQHF. DNA for the CDR3: TGTGCCAGCAGTTTGGGTCAGACCGGCAATCAGCCCCAGCATTTT.

Ten or more counts support this clonotype. This chain links TRBV19 with TRBJ1-2; 9 positions match TRBD1. This CDR3 contains 19 residues. Germline CDR1 LNHDA, CDR2 SQIVND (reference sequence). The junction had 21 bases not matched to a gene; V was cut back by 8 bases and J by 2 bases. Written as DNA, the CDR3 is TGTGCCAGTGGGCTAGTCGCGGCCGGGACAGGGACCCGGAACTATGGCTACACCTTC. Its translation: CASGLVAAGTGTRNYGYTF.

This clonotype was recorded many times. V usage is TRBV20-1 and J usage is TRBJ1-1; D is ambiguous. This CDR3 comprises 14 residues. Germline CDR1 DFQATT, CDR2 SNEGSKA (reference sequence). V gave up 0 bases and J gave up 1 base, with 9 bases separating them. CDR3 region: CSARDYPWNTEAFF. CDR3 DNA: TGCAGTGCTAGAGATTACCCATGGAACACTGAAGCTTTCTTT.

The V gene is TRBV29-1, the J gene TRBJ2-5; a possible D gene is TRBD2 (6 bases). The germline CDR1 and CDR2 sequences are SQVTM and ANQGSEA. The CDR3 length is 14 residues. The V end was cut by 3 bases, the J end by 5 bases, with 16 bases between. In DNA, the CDR3 is TGCAGCGTTGAGGCAGGGCTAGCGAAGGAGACCCAGTACTTC. Translated, it gives CSVEAGLAKETQYF.

This clonotype was recorded many times. The genes are TRBV7-3 and TRBJ1-1; D perhaps matches TRBD1 (5 bases). The CDR3 covers 13 residues. Germline values: CDR1 SGHTA, CDR2 FQGTGA. The ends were cut back, 5 bases at V and 3 bases at J, with 10 bases in the middle. The CDR3 reads CASSQDSYTEAFF. In nucleotides, the CDR3 is TGTGCCAGCAGCCAAGACAGTTACACTGAAGCTTTCTTT.

Many counts were recorded for this clonotype. This chain uses TRBV7-3 with TRBJ2-3; TRBD2 matches at 7 bases. Germline V gene data show CDR1 as SGHTA and CDR2 as FQGTGA. The CDR3 has 14 amino acids. V was clipped by 5 bases and J by 2 bases; unmatched bases: 4. The CDR3 region is CASSRGSLTDTQYF. CDR3 coding DNA: TGTGCCAGCAGCCGCGGGAGCCTCACAGATACGCAGTATTTT.

As for this clonotype: The DNA is left out, because the CDR3 cannot be placed on it with certainty; the CDR3 is given as TCRdb lists it. J is TRBJ1-5 and V is TRBV19; the table assigns TRBD1, which was not confirmed against the DNA. The CDR3 length is 21 residues, termini included. Germline V gene lookup returns CDR1 LNHDA and CDR2 SQIVND (reference sequence). This CDR3 is CASSTRQGYEQYFGPNQPQHF.

This clonotype was detected only a few times. The V call is TRBV7-9, the J call TRBJ2-7; D call uncertain. CDR1 and CDR2 (germline): SEHNR, FQNEAQ (reference sequence). Trimming pared 3 bases from V and 7 bases from J, leaving 10 bases between. The CDR3 is 12 residues long. CDR3 nucleotides: TGTGCCAGCAGCTTGACGCGAAAAGAGCAGTACTTC. Its protein is CASSLTRKEQYF.

About this clonotype itself: A read error is possible here, since a much larger clone lies one base away. The V call is TRBV27, the J call TRBJ2-3; tentatively, D is TRBD1 or TRBD2 (5 bases each). This CDR3 has 14 residues. Germline V gene lookup returns CDR1 MNHEY and CDR2 SMNVEV (reference sequence). The CDR3 DNA reads as TGTGCCAGCAGGCTAGACAGTAGCGCAGATACGCAGTGTTTT. This translates into CASRLDSSADTQCF.

On this clonotype itself: One end of the junction varies from germline; a read error may be responsible. CDR3 amino acids: CSARSGSGARDTEASF. CDR3 bases: TGCAGTGCTAGGAGCGGAAGCGGGGCTAGGGACACTGAAGCTTCCTTT. The chain uses TRBV20-1 and TRBJ1-1, with D tentatively TRBD1 (6 bases). The germline V gene encodes CDR1 DFQATT and CDR2 SNEGSKA (reference sequence). The CDR3 spans 16 residues.